The 15 T cell receptor beta chains in this list originate from one sample, sequenced in a study of blood T cell repertoires in COVID-19 (dated by TCRdb to the early 2020s). Library preparation was by the immunoSEQ multiplex PCR assay. Entries here come from immuneACCESS through TCRdb and include only in-frame sequences with V and J called. Some clones fail to appear in such tables; in the studies checked, an unresolved V gene covers under half of the shortfall, and the cause of the remainder is unknown. This sample lists around 53,000 clones; 60% to 85% were detected once. Around 20% of the sample comes from the top ten. The sequencing sample was made of peripheral blood. These receptors were taken from a man aged 45-65 years with active or convalescent COVID-19.

The rearrangement links TRBV5-6 to TRBJ2-1; 13 positions match TRBD2. Germline trimming cut 4 bases from V and 4 bases from J; bases unmatched to any gene: 5. CDR1 and CDR2 (germline): SGHDT, YYEEEE. This CDR3 is 16 amino acids long. Here the CDR3 DNA reads TGTGCCAGCAGCGTCAGACTAGCGGGAGGATACAATGAGCAGTTCTTC. It yields the protein CASSVRLAGGYNEQFF.

The V and J genes are TRBV7-6 and TRBJ1-3, with D maybe TRBD1 (5 bases). The germline V gene has CDR1 SGHVS and CDR2 FNYEAQ. The CDR3 runs 16 residues. V was cut by 3 bases and J by 0 bases, with 12 bases left in between. CDR3 sequence reads: CASSFDRPHSGNTIYF. DNA of the CDR3: TGTGCCAGCAGCTTTGACAGACCCCACTCTGGAAACACCATATATTTT.

The V call is TRBV5-1, the J call TRBJ2-7; possible D gene TRBD2, 6 bases. Germline values: CDR1 SGHRS, CDR2 YFSETQ. Trimming removed 4 bases at V and 2 bases at J, with 13 bases between. The CDR3 runs 14 residues. CDR3 nucleotide sequence: TGCGCCAGCAGCGGGGAGGTAGGAACCTACGAGCAGTACTTC. This gives the protein CASSGEVGTYEQYF.

The rearrangement joins TRBV5-1 to TRBJ1-2, with 7 bases that match TRBD1. Germline trimming cut 4 bases from V and 4 bases from J; bases unmatched to any gene: 13. CDR3 size: 16 residues. Germline V gene data show CDR1 as SGHRS and CDR2 as YFSETQ. Here the CDR3 DNA reads TGCGCCAGCAGCCTGACACGTACCGGGACAGTCTATGGCTACACCTTC. Its translation: CASSLTRTGTVYGYTF.

The chain has TRBV21-1 and TRBJ2-4; no check of the table's D call, TRBD1, against the DNA was made. TRBV21-1 is given as a pseudogene. The CDR3 totals 11 residues. The CDR3 is CASSKAGQLGF. CDR3 in DNA: TGTGCCAGCAGCAAGGCCGGACAGCTCGGCTTC.

The gene calls are TRBV5-1 and TRBJ2-1, with D possibly being TRBD1 (6 bases). CDR1 is SGHRS, CDR2 YFSETQ, per germline. With 0 bases removed from V and 5 bases from J, the gap between germline ends came to 6 bases. The CDR3 loop spans 13 amino acids. The CDR3: CASSLGDNNEQFF. The CDR3 DNA sequence: TGCGCCAGCAGCTTGGGGGACAACAATGAGCAGTTCTTC.

The chain links TRBV5-1 to TRBJ1-1, with 8 bases lining up with TRBD1. The CDR3 has 17 residues. V lost 2 bases to trimming and J lost 4 bases; unmatched junction nucleotides: 13. CDR1 is SGHRS, CDR2 YFSETQ, per germline. CDR3 residues: CASSFGRAGGAGTEAFF. The CDR3 DNA is TGCGCCAGCAGCTTTGGGAGGGCAGGGGGCGCGGGCACTGAAGCTTTCTTT.

This clone was seen just once. V gene TRBV19 combines with J gene TRBJ2-1, with 14 nucleotides matching TRBD2. Germline V gene data show CDR1 as LNHDA and CDR2 as SQIVND (reference sequence). CDR3 length equals 16 residues. V was clipped by 8 bases and J by 4 bases; unmatched bases: 7. CDR3 sequence (DNA): TGTGCCAGTGGGACTAGCGGGAGTTCTTCTTACAATGAGCAGTTCTTC. Protein: CASGTSGSSSYNEQFF.

This chain links TRBV9 with TRBJ1-2; D may be TRBD1 (5 bases). The V and J ends lost 7 bases and 8 bases respectively, with 15 bases between them. Germline V CDR1 and CDR2: SGDLS, YYNGEE. The CDR3 is made up of 12 amino acids. CDR3 sequence: CASRGGSAGYTF. The CDR3 nucleotides read TGTGCCAGCCGTGGGGGGAGTGCGGGCTACACCTTC.

V and J are TRBV4-1 and TRBJ2-3; D might be TRBD2 (6 bases). The ends were cut back, 2 bases at V and 5 bases at J, with 14 bases in the middle. This CDR3 comprises 15 residues. In germline, CDR1 is MGHRA, CDR2 YSYEKL. The CDR3 reads CASSQLTSTIDTQYF. CDR3 nucleotide sequence: TGCGCCAGCAGCCAACTGACTAGTACAATAGATACGCAGTATTTT.

The genes are TRBV7-9 and TRBJ2-1, with D tentatively TRBD1 (6 bases). Trimming removed 5 bases from V and 8 bases from J, with 19 bases in between. In germline, CDR1 is SEHNR, CDR2 FQNEAQ (reference sequence). The CDR3 covers 15 residues. The CDR3 loop is CASSPVGPGVYEQFF. CDR3 DNA: TGTGCCAGCAGCCCGGTGGGACCAGGGGTCTATGAGCAGTTCTTC. Based on the CDR3 plus reference TRBV7-9 and TRBJ2-1, the full variable domain is DTGVSQNPRHKITKRGQNVTFRCDPISEHNRLYWYRQTLGQGPEFLTYFQNEAQLEKSRLLSDRFSAERPKGSFSTLEIQRTEQGDSAMYLCASSPVGPGVYEQFFGPGTRLTVL.

The J gene is TRBJ1-4, the V gene TRBV7-6, with D perhaps TRBD1 (5 bases). V lost 5 bases to trimming and J lost 7 bases, with 17 bases between them. The CDR3 spans 15 residues. Germline CDR1 SGHVS, CDR2 FNYEAQ. In DNA form, the CDR3 reads TGTGCCAGCAGCCCCGGGGGGGTGTTCAGTGAAAAACTGTTTTTT. This translates into CASSPGGVFSEKLFF.

The chain has TRBV10-1 and TRBJ2-5, with D possibly being TRBD2 (7 bases). There are 13 residues in the CDR3. Looked up from germline, CDR1 is WNHNN and CDR2 is SYGVQD (reference sequence). V lost 6 bases and J 2 bases, leaving 10 bases between the germline ends. The CDR3 DNA reads as TGCGCCAGCAGGGGGGGGACACAAGAGACCCAGTACTTC. This codes for CASRGGTQETQYF.

There are a few counts of this clone. The chain combines TRBV5-4 with TRBJ1-2; maybe TRBD1 (5 bases). V was clipped by 4 bases and J by 6 bases, with 19 bases between them. Looked up from germline, CDR1 is SGHNT and CDR2 is YYREEE (reference sequence). The CDR3 is 15 residues long. The CDR3 DNA is TGTGCCAGCAGCAGCAATAGGGGCGGTAATGATGGCTACACCTTC. Amino acids: CASSSNRGGNDGYTF.

The CDR3 nucleotides are TGTGCCAGCAGCTCCCTCAGTGAAAAACTGTTTTTT. It is translated as CASSSLSEKLFF. The rearrangement links TRBV7-3 to TRBJ1-4, with unresolved D. In germline, CDR1 is SGHTA, CDR2 FQGTGA. Trimming pared 4 bases from V and 7 bases from J, leaving 7 bases between. There are 12 residues in the CDR3. The whole variable domain, remainder taken from reference TRBV7-3 and TRBJ1-4, is GAGVSQTPSNKVTEKGKYVELRCDPISGHTALYWYRQSLGQGPEFLIYFQGTGAADDSGLPNDRFFAVRPEGSVSTLKIQRTERGDSAVYLCASSSLSEKLFFGSGTQLSVL.